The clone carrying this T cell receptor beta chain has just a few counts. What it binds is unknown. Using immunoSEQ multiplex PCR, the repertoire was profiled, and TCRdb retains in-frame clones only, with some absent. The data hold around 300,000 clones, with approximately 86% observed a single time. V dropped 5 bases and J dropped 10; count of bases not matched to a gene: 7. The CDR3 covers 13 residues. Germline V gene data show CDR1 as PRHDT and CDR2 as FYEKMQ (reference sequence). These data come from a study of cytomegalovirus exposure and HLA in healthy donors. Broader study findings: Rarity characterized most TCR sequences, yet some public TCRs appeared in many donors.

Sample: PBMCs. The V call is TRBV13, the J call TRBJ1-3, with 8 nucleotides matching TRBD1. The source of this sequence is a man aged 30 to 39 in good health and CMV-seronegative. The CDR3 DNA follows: TGTGCCAGCAGCACAAGGACAGGGCGGACCATATATTTT. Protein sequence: CASSTRTGRTIYF.